This T cell receptor beta chain appears in the sequencing data of a study of CD8+ T cells in alopecia areata (dated by TCRdb to about 2018). For the study in its entirety: The treated patients, all with moderate-to-severe alopecia areata, were enrolled in an open-label pilot trial of oral tofacitinib given at 5 to 10 mg twice daily. Tofacitinib was given for 6 to 18 months, followed by 6 months of follow-up off drug to assess delayed response and recurrence. In treated patients, disease severity was measured using the SALT score, which gives the percentage of scalp surface area affected. High-throughput TCRbeta sequencing was used to examine T cell clonal expansion in alopecia areata in both the C3H/HeJ mouse model and human patients. Human TCRbeta sequencing covered scalp tissue and sorted CD4+ and CD8+ peripheral blood T cells from patchy and totalis/universalis alopecia areata patients and healthy controls. Biopsies were taken from tofacitinib-treated patients at baseline and again at 4 and 24 weeks into treatment, and several of those patients also had a later scalp biopsy. Scalp clonality was compared across normal scalp (n=4), patchy alopecia areata scalp (n=8), and alopecia totalis/universalis scalp (n=8). The RNA source kit depended on sample type: the PAXgene miRNA kit for fixed scalp, the miRNeasy kit for PBMCs, and the RNeasy kit for mouse skin. TCRbeta CDR3 regions were amplified by immunoSEQ multiplex PCR with 35 Vbeta forward and 13 Jbeta reverse primers. Overall study results and their limits: During tofacitinib treatment, many expanded lesional clones stuck around in both scalp and blood, and this persistence may partly explain why relapse happens after treatment is stopped. Compared with mice, TCR sequences shared between patients were less clear, possibly partly because of HLA diversity across the patient population. With tofacitinib, both scalp clonality and the number of expanded CD8+ clones among the top 100 scalp clones went down significantly. Compared with normal scalp, lesional scalp, particularly in alopecia totalis/universalis, had higher clonality and more expanded CD8+ clones, which suggests antigenic drive. Unlike mouse skin, which is dominated by gammadelta T cells, normal human skin has resident alphabeta T cells that are also sequenced, and this complicates analysis of the scalp TCR repertoire. Because the treated cohort was small and had only one nonresponder, larger studies are needed to examine links between baseline CD8+ expansion and response.

This clone was detected ten times or more. No cognate antigen has been identified for it. No per-base quality is available; no much larger clone lies one base away. This specimen's treatment or condition label, per the study, means: oral pan-JAK inhibitor, 5-10 mg twice daily. Lesional scalp punch biopsies and peripheral blood were obtained from alopecia areata patients. PBMCs were isolated by density centrifugation and stained for CD3, CD4 and CD8, and CD4+ and CD8+ T cells were sorted on a FACSAria. Compared with germline, V lacks 3 bases and J lacks 2 bases; bases without a gene match: 3. Sequences ENHRY (CDR1) and SYGVKD (CDR2) are obtained from the germline V gene. CDR3 length: 14 amino acids, cysteine to phenylalanine. The only DNA kept is the CDR3, 42 bases in frame from the first base. The library was built by means of the immunoSEQ multiplex PCR assay. RNA was extracted from all samples and reverse transcribed into cDNA as template for TCR sequencing. First-strand cDNA was synthesized with SuperScript III using a 2:1 mix of oligo-dT and random hexamers. A synthetic immune receptor repertoire was used to measure amplification bias, and any remaining bias was corrected computationally. In the source study's methods: After raw reads were preprocessed to remove errors, the CDR3 was defined following IMGT conventions as running from the conserved cysteine to phenylalanine. Clonality was computed as 1 minus the Shannon entropy, with the entropy normalized by log2 of the number of productive unique TCRs. Whether scalp clones were CD4 or CD8 was inferred by matching scalp TCRbeta sequences against CD4 and CD8 repertoires sorted from blood. TCRdb retrieved this table from immuneACCESS and kept in-frame rearrangements only. Not all clones are present; in checked studies, unresolved V genes account for under half, and no reason is known for the remainder. V, J and clone size reflect that table, while D and trimming were determined from the DNA. The sample records approximately 180,000 clones, roughly three fifths of which are singletons. The top ten clonotypes cover 1.3% of the sample.

Rearrangement joined TRBV10-3 to TRBJ2-7, and TRBD2 aligns with 8 junction nucleotides. The source material was CD4+ T cells sorted from blood, sampled around week 50, from a patient treated with tofacitinib. The clonotype originates from a human donor with alopecia areata. The CDR3 sequence is CAISDAGGTYEQYF. The nucleotide sequence reads TGTGCCATCAGTGATGCGGGGGGTACCTACGAGCAGTACTTC.